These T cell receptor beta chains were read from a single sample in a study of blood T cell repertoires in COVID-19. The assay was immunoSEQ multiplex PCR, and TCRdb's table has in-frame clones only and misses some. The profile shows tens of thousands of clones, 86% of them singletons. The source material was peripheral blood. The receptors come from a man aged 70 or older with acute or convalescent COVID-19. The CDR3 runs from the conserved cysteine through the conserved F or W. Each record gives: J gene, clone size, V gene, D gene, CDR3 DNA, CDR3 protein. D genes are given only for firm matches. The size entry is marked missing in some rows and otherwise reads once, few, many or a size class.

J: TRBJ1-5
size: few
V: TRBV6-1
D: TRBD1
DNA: TGTGCCAGCAGTGAATTAAAGGACAGGGGAAGCAATCAGCCCCAGCATTTT
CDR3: CASSELKDRGSNQPQHF

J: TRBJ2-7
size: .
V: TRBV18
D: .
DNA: TGTGCCAGCTCACCCCAGGGGGGAGGAAGGATATCCGAGCAGTACTTC
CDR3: CASSPQGGGRISEQYF

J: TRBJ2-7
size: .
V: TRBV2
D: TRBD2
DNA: TGTGCCAGCAGTGAAGCGCTTTCGGGAGGGGCCCTTCCTTTC
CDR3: CASSEALSGGALPF

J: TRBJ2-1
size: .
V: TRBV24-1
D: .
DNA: TGTGCCACCAGTGCTCGAGCCCAATACAATGAGCAGTTCTTC
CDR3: CATSARAQYNEQFF

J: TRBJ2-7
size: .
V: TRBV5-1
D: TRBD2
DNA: TGCGCCAGCAGCCCGGGGAGCGGGAGTGGGTCCCGCGAGCAGTACTTC
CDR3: CASSPGSGSGSREQYF

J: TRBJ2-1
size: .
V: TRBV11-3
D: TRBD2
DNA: TGTGCCAGCAGCTCAAGGACTAGCGGGAGGGTAGATGAGCAGTTCTTC
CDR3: CASSSRTSGRVDEQFF

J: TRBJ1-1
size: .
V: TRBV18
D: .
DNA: TGTGCCAGCTCACGCATGTCTATTGCAGGGGAAAAGAACACTGAAGCTTTCTTT
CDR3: CASSRMSIAGEKNTEAFF

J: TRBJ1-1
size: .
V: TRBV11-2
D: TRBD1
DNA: TGTGCCAGCAGGAATACAGGGGGGGGCACTGAAGCTTTCTTT
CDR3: CASRNTGGGTEAFF

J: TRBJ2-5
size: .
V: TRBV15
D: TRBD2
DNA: TGTGCCACCAGCAGACTTATAGCGGGGAGACAGACCCAGTACTTC
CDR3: CATSRLIAGRQTQYF

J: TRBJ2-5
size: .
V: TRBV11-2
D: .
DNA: TGTGCCAGCAGAAGAGGGCGGACGCCCGGGGAGACCCAGTACTTC
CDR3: CASRRGRTPGETQYF

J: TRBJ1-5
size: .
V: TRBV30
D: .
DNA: TGTGCCTGGACGTCTCGGGGTTTCGATCAGCCCCAGCATTTT
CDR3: CAWTSRGFDQPQHF

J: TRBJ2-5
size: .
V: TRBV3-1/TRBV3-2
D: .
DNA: TGTGCCAGCAGCCATCCGGGACGGACTAACCAAGAGACCCAGTACTTC
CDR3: CASSHPGRTNQETQYF

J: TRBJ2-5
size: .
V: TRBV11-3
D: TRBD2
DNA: TGTGCCAGCAGCCTTAGCGGGGGGCGAGAGACCCAGTACTTC
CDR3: CASSLSGGRETQYF

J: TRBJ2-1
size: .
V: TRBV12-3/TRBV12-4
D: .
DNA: TGTGCCAGCAGTCCCCCCTTAGAAACTGAGCAGTTCTTC
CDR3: CASSPPLETEQFF

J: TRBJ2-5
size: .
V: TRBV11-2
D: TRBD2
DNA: TGTGCCAGCAGCCCAGGACTAGCGAGAGAGACCCAGTACTTC
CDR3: CASSPGLARETQYF

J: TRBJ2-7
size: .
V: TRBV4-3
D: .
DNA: TGCGCCAGCAGCCCCGGAACTAGTATCACCTACGAGCAGTACTTC
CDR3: CASSPGTSITYEQYF

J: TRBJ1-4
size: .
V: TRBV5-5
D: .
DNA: TGTGCCAGCAGCTCCCCCCTCCGGGACAAAAATGAAAAACTGTTTTTT
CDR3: CASSSPLRDKNEKLFF

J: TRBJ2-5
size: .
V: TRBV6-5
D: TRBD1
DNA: TGTGCCAGCAGACCCGGGACAGGGAGGTTCGGGACCCAGTACTTC
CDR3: CASRPGTGRFGTQYF

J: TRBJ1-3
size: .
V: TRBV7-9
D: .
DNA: TGTGCCAGCAGCCCAGGTCGCCAGGGAGGAAACACCATATATTTT
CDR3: CASSPGRQGGNTIYF

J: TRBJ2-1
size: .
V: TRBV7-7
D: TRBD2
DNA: TGTGCCAGCAGCTTATCCCATAGCGGGAGGTCTGGCAATGAGCAGTTCTTC
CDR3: CASSLSHSGRSGNEQFF

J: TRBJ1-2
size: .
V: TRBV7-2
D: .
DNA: TGTGCCAGCAGCACCAGGGGTGACTATGGCTACACCTTC
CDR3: CASSTRGDYGYTF

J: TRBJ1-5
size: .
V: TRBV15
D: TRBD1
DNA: TGTGCCACCAGCAGGGAACTGACAGGGACCAACAATCAGCCCCAGCATTTT
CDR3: CATSRELTGTNNQPQHF

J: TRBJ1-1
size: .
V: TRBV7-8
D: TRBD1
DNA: TGTGCCAGCAGCCGGGACAGGCCCTACACTGAAGCTTTCTTT
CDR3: CASSRDRPYTEAFF

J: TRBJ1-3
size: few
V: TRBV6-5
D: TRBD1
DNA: TGTGCCAGCAGCTTACGGGACAGCTCTGGAAACACCATATATTTT
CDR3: CASSLRDSSGNTIYF

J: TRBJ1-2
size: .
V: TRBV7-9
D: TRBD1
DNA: TGTGCCAGCAGTCCCGGGACAGTCTATGGCTACACCTTC
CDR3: CASSPGTVYGYTF